Following are 20 T cell receptor beta chains from one sample sequenced in a study of radiotherapy plus CTLA-4 blockade in lung cancer. The data were produced by immunoSEQ multiplex PCR, yet TCRdb's version contains in-frame clones alone and is incomplete. The sample includes 90,000 to 95,000 clones, approximately 83% seen only once; the top ten take roughly 0.85%. Sample: peripheral blood, taken from a patient treated with radiotherapy plus ipilimumab. These receptors were obtained from a human donor with non-small cell lung cancer who had stable disease on radiotherapy plus ipilimumab.

The chain couples TRBV4-2 to TRBJ2-4; tentative D call: TRBD2 (5 bases). The V end lost 2 bases, the J end lost 8 bases, and 16 bases lay between the germline ends. This CDR3 spans 15 amino acids. Germline V gene sequence: CDR1 LGHNA, CDR2 YNFKEQ. The CDR3 is CASSQSRGSADIQYF. The CDR3 coding sequence is TGTGCCAGCAGCCAATCTCGCGGGTCGGCGGACATTCAGTACTTC.

V gene TRBV13 combines with J gene TRBJ1-1, with D possibly TRBD1 on 6 matching bases. The V and J ends lost 2 bases and 14 bases respectively, with 21 bases between them. Looked up from germline, CDR1 is PRHDT and CDR2 is FYEKMQ (reference sequence). CDR3 length: 14 amino acids. The CDR3 DNA follows: TGTGCCAGCAGCTTAATCGAGACAGGACTATTACACTTCTTT. It codes for CASSLIETGLLHFF.

The gene calls are TRBV27 and TRBJ1-4, with 7 bases that match TRBD1. The CDR3 contains 15 residues. Germline values: CDR1 MNHEY, CDR2 SMNVEV (reference sequence). The ends lost 3 bases at V and 4 bases at J; junction bases unmatched: 5. The CDR3 is CASSLTRDSNEKLFF. CDR3 coding DNA: TGTGCCAGCAGTTTGACCCGGGACAGTAATGAAAAACTGTTTTTT. Full variable domain (outside the CDR3, taken from reference TRBV27 and TRBJ1-4): EAQVTQNPRYLITVTGKKLTVTCSQNMNHEYMSWYRQDPGLGLRQIYYSMNVEVTDKGDVPEGYKVSRKEKRNFPLILESPSPNQTSLYFCASSLTRDSNEKLFFGSGTQLSVL.

V gene TRBV18 combines with J gene TRBJ1-1; D might be TRBD1 (5 bases). This CDR3 spans 15 amino acids. Germline V lookup: CDR1 KGHSH, CDR2 LQKENI. The V end was cut by 3 bases, the J end by 7 bases, with 18 bases between. The CDR3 loop is CASSPLGVGGDEAFF. CDR3 bases: TGTGCCAGCTCACCCCTCGGCGTGGGAGGGGATGAAGCTTTCTTT.

J is TRBJ2-3 and V is TRBV2; 7 nucleotides align to TRBD2. There are 15 residues in the CDR3. The ends lost 9 bases at V and 2 bases at J; junction bases unmatched: 11. In germline, CDR1 is SNHLY, CDR2 FYNNEI. For the CDR3, the DNA is TGTGCCAGGGGCGGCGGGGGAACTTTCACAGATACGCAGTATTTT. The encoded protein is CARGGGGTFTDTQYF.

The chain links TRBV9 to TRBJ1-1; no clear D gene. V shed 4 bases and J shed 0 bases, with 13 bases lying between them. The CDR3 length is 15 residues. Germline values: CDR1 SGDLS, CDR2 YYNGEE. This chain's CDR3 is CASSPEGQMNTEAFF. Here the CDR3 DNA reads TGTGCCAGCAGCCCGGAGGGCCAAATGAACACTGAAGCTTTCTTT. Using reference TRBV9 and TRBJ1-1 for the parts outside the CDR3, the full variable domain is DSGVTQTPKHLITATGQRVTLRCSPRSGDLSVYWYQQSLDQGLQFLIQYYNGEERAKGNILERFSAQQFPDLHSELNLSSLELGDSALYFCASSPEGQMNTEAFFGQGTRLTVV.

This clone was seen only a few times. The chain recombines TRBV6-1 with TRBJ1-3; D is ambiguous. Trimming took off 4 bases at V and 4 bases at J, with 17 bases between the two ends. This CDR3 region has 16 residues. Per germline, CDR1 MNHNS and CDR2 SASEGT. For the CDR3, the DNA is TGTGCCAGCAGTGCCACCTACCGTGCGGAGGGAAACACCATATATTTT. This translates into CASSATYRAEGNTIYF.

The chain couples TRBV27 to TRBJ2-1; possible D gene TRBD1, 5 bases. CDR1 and CDR2 (germline): MNHEY, SMNVEV (reference sequence). This CDR3 is built from 10 residues. The CDR3 here is CAAGRHEQFF. The CDR3 DNA is TGTGCGGCAGGGCGCCATGAGCAGTTCTTC.

This chain links TRBV6-6 with TRBJ1-5; a possible D gene is TRBD1 (6 bases). Germline V gene data show CDR1 as MNHNY and CDR2 as SVGAGI (reference sequence). V dropped 2 bases and J dropped 4 bases, with 12 bases sitting between them. The CDR3 is made up of 15 amino acids. Written as DNA, the CDR3 is TGTGCCAGCAGTTACGGTGGGGGCTTAAATCAGCCCCAGCATTTT. This codes for CASSYGGGLNQPQHF.

The chain employs TRBV9 and TRBJ1-4; 11 nucleotides agree with TRBD1. After removal of 4 bases from V and 5 bases from J, the junction contained 4 bases not matched to a gene. This CDR3 comprises 15 residues. Germline V CDR1 and CDR2: SGDLS, YYNGEE. CDR3 sequence reads: CASSPRDRGNEKLFF. CDR3 coding DNA: TGTGCCAGCAGCCCCCGGGACAGGGGGAATGAAAAACTGTTTTTT.

The rearrangement uses TRBV7-9 and TRBJ1-2, with TRBD1 as a possible D gene (5 bases). CDR1 and CDR2 (germline): SEHNR, FQNEAQ (reference sequence). The V end lost 6 bases, the J end lost 6 bases, and 11 bases lay between the germline ends. The CDR3 totals 12 residues. The CDR3 loop reads CASSPGVNGYTF. The CDR3 DNA sequence: TGTGCCAGCAGTCCGGGGGTAAATGGCTACACCTTC. The whole variable domain, filled in from reference TRBV7-9 and TRBJ1-2, reads DTGVSQNPRHKITKRGQNVTFRCDPISEHNRLYWYRQTLGQGPEFLTYFQNEAQLEKSRLLSDRFSAERPKGSFSTLEIQRTEQGDSAMYLCASSPGVNGYTFGSGTRLTVV.

The chain is built from TRBV19 and TRBJ1-2; D not resolved. Per the germline V gene, CDR1 is LNHDA and CDR2 is SQIVND (reference sequence). The CDR3 sequence is 12 residues long. V was clipped by 6 bases and J by 2 bases, with 7 bases between them. CDR3 in DNA: TGTGCCAGTAGGGAACAGAACTATGGCTACACCTTC. Translating gives CASREQNYGYTF.

J is TRBJ2-2 and V is TRBV28, with D uncertain. Germline CDR1 is MDHEN and CDR2 is SYDVKM. The CDR3 consists of 12 residues. CDR3 sequence: CASWGNTGELFF. Written as DNA, the CDR3 is TGTGCTTCGTGGGGGAACACCGGGGAGCTGTTTTTT. Full variable domain (rest looked up from reference TRBV28 and TRBJ2-2): DVKVTQSSRYLVKRTGEKVFLECVQDMDHENMFWYRQDPGLGLRLIYFSYDVKMKEKGDIPEGYSVSREKKERFSLILESASTNQTSMYLCASWGNTGELFFGEGSRLTVL.

The rearrangement uses TRBV9 and TRBJ1-2; D gene unclear. Germline CDR1 reads SGDLS; CDR2 reads YYNGEE. The CDR3 is 14 residues long. Trimming took off 0 bases at V and 1 base at J, with 7 bases between the two ends. The CDR3 sequence: CASSVAGSNYGYTF. CDR3 nucleotides: TGTGCCAGCAGCGTAGCGGGCAGTAACTATGGCTACACCTTC.

By its share, this clone is medium-sized. The same CDR3 is also encoded by other DNA sequences in this sample. The chain links TRBV5-1 to TRBJ2-2, with 7 nucleotides matching TRBD1. The CDR3 length is 15 residues. The trim removed 3 bases at V and 1 base at J, leaving 3 bases unmatched. Germline V CDR1 and CDR2: SGHRS, YFSETQ. The CDR3 sequence is CASSSGQRNTGELFF. For the CDR3, the DNA is TGCGCCAGCAGCTCGGGACAGAGGAACACCGGGGAGCTGTTTTTT. Using reference TRBV5-1 and TRBJ2-2 for the parts outside the CDR3, the full variable domain is KAGVTQTPRYLIKTRGQQVTLSCSPISGHRSVSWYQQTPGQGLQFLFEYFSETQRNKGNFPGRFSGRQFSNSRSEMNVSTLELGDSALYLCASSSGQRNTGELFFGEGSRLTVL.

As to this clone: Other DNA sequences of this sample code for an identical CDR3. The chain links TRBV9 to TRBJ2-7; TRBD1 matches at 7 bases. The V gene end was trimmed by 4 bases and the J gene end by 1 base; junction bases not matched to a gene: 5. Germline V CDR1 and CDR2: SGDLS, YYNGEE. This CDR3 spans 14 amino acids. The CDR3 DNA sequence: TGTGCCAGCAGCAGAGGGGGCAGGTCCTACGAGCAGTACTTC. Residues: CASSRGGRSYEQYF. Together with reference TRBV9 and TRBJ2-7, the CDR3 gives the full variable domain: DSGVTQTPKHLITATGQRVTLRCSPRSGDLSVYWYQQSLDQGLQFLIQYYNGEERAKGNILERFSAQQFPDLHSELNLSSLELGDSALYFCASSRGGRSYEQYFGPGTRLTVT.

The chain has TRBV6-5 and TRBJ1-5; possible D gene TRBD1, 5 bases. Trimming removed 2 bases from V and 2 bases from J, with 13 bases in between. In germline, CDR1 is MNHEY, CDR2 SVGAGI. The CDR3 sequence is 16 residues long. The CDR3 sequence is CASSYGRGKGNQPQHF. The CDR3 DNA reads as TGTGCCAGCAGTTACGGGAGGGGTAAAGGCAATCAGCCCCAGCATTTT.

This sequence joins TRBV6-1 and TRBJ1-5, with D possibly TRBD1 on 5 matching bases. CDR1 and CDR2 from the germline V gene are MNHNS and SASEGT. This CDR3 comprises 14 residues. Trimming cost V 5 bases and J 0 bases, with 8 bases left between them. Written as DNA, the CDR3 is TGTGCCAGCAGTCCTGACAGTAGCAATCAGCCCCAGCATTTT. Protein: CASSPDSSNQPQHF.

This rearrangement joins TRBV19 to TRBJ1-2; 10 bases map to TRBD1. There are 15 residues in the CDR3. Trimming took 4 bases from V and 5 from J; bases not matched to a gene: 7. In germline, CDR1 is LNHDA, CDR2 SQIVND (reference sequence). The CDR3 sequence: CASSSRDRGTYGYTF. CDR3 DNA sequence: TGTGCCAGTAGTAGCCGGGACAGGGGTACTTATGGCTACACCTTC.

As regards this clone: The sample contains more than one DNA sequence encoding this CDR3. The chain joins TRBV27 to TRBJ1-1, with TRBD1 matching 8 bases. The CDR3 spans 14 residues. After removal of 6 bases from V and 4 bases from J, the junction contained 7 bases not matched to a gene. Germline V gene lookup returns CDR1 MNHEY and CDR2 SMNVEV (reference sequence). CDR3 coding DNA: TGTGCCAGCAGCCGCGGACAGGGAGGCACTGAAGCTTTCTTT. The encoded protein is CASSRGQGGTEAFF.